This T cell receptor (beta chain) was profiled in a study of blood T cell repertoires in COVID-19. The overall study: Sites across the United States, Italy and Spain contributed samples from acute and convalescent COVID-19. The cDNA or gDNA used as material had been derived from T cells, B-cell-depleted T cells, or PBMCs.

V dropped 2 bases and J dropped 4 bases, with 18 bases sitting between them. CDR1 is SGHRS and CDR2 is YFSETQ in the germline V gene. This CDR3 is built from 17 residues. As originally analysed: From reference gene primer amplification, estimates of nucleated cell counts were derived. Clones were read by immunoSEQ multiplex PCR, and TCRdb kept only the in-frame ones, dropping some. V, J and clone size derive from that table, while D and trimming were established from the DNA sequence. This sample has tens of thousands of clones, with 86% found just once. Sequenced input: peripheral blood. The sequence was obtained from a man aged 50 to 59 with active COVID-19. The chain couples TRBV5-1 to TRBJ2-2; tentative D call: TRBD2 (7 bases). DNA of the CDR3: TGCGCCAGCAGCTTTCCAATCACGGGGGGCGGCACCGGGGAGCTGTTTTTT. Translating it yields CASSFPITGGGTGELFF. Based on the CDR3 plus reference TRBV5-1 and TRBJ2-2, the full variable domain is KAGVTQTPRYLIKTRGQQVTLSCSPISGHRSVSWYQQTPGQGLQFLFEYFSETQRNKGNFPGRFSGRQFSNSRSEMNVSTLELGDSALYLCASSFPITGGGTGELFFGEGSRLTVL.